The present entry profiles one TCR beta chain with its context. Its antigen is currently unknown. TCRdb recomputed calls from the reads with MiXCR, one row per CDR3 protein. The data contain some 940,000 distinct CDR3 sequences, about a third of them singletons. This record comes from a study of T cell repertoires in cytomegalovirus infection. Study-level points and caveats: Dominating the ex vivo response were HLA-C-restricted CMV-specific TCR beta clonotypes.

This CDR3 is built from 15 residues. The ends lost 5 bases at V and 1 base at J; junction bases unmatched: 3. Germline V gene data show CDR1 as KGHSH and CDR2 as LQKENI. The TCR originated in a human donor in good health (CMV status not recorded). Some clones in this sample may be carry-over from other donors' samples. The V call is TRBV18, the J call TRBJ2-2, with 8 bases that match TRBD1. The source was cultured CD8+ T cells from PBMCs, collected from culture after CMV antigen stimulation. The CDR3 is CASSIGQGNTGELFF. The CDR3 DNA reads TGTGCCAGCTCAATAGGACAGGGGAACACCGGGGAGCTGTTTTTT.